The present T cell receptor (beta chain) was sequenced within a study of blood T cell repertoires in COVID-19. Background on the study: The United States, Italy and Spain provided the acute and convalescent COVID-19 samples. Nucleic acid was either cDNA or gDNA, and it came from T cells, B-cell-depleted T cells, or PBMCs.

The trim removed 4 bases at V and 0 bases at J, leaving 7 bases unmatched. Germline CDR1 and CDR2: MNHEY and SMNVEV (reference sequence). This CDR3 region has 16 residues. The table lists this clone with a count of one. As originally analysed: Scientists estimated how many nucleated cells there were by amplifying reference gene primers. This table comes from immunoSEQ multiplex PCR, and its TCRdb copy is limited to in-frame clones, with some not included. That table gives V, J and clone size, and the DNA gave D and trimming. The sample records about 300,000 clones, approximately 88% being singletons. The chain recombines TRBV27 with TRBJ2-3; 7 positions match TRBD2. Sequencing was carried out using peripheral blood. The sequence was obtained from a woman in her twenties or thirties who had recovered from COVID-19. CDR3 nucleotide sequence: TGTGCCAGCAGTTCGTCTAGCGGTACTAGCACAGATACGCAGTATTTT. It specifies CASSSSSGTSTDTQYF.